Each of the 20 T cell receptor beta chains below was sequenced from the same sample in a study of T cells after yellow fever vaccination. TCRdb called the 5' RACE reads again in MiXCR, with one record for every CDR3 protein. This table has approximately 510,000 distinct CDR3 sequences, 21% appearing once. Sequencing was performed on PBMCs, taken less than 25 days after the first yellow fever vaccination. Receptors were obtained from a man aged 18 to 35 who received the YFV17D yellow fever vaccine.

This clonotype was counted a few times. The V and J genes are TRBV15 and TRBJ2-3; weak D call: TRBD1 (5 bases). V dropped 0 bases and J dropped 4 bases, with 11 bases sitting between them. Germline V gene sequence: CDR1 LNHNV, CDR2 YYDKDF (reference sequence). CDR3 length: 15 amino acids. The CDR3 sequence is CATSRDQGLSDTQYF. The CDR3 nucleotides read TGTGCCACCAGCAGAGACCAGGGATTGTCAGATACGCAGTATTTT.

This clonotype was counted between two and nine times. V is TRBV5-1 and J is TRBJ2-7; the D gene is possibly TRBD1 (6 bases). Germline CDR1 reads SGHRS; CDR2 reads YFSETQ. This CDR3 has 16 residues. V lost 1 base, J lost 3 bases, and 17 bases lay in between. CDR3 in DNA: TGCGCCAGCAGCTTGACTCCAGGGGTTCCGAGCTACGAGCAGTACTTC. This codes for CASSLTPGVPSYEQYF.

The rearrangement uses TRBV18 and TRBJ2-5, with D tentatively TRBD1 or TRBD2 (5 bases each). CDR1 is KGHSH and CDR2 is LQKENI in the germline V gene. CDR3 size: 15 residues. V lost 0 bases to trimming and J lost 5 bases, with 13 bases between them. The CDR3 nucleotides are TGTGCCAGCTCACCACCGGGACCGCTGGGGGAGACCCAGTACTTC. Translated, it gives CASSPPGPLGETQYF.

The CDR3 nucleotides are TGTGCCAGCAGCGTTGTTGACAGAAGCTACGAGCAGTACGTC. This sequence encodes CASSVVDRSYEQYV. V gene TRBV13 combines with J gene TRBJ2-7; weak D call: TRBD1 (5 bases). The germline V and J ends were trimmed by 5 bases and 3 bases, with 14 bases remaining between them. Looked up from germline, CDR1 is PRHDT and CDR2 is FYEKMQ (reference sequence). This CDR3 region has 14 residues.

CDR3 amino acids: CASSPLGQGYEQYV. In DNA, the CDR3 is TGTGCCAGCAGTCCTCTGGGACAGGGCTACGAGCAGTACGTC. The V and J genes are TRBV27 and TRBJ2-7, with 9 bases fitting TRBD1. CDR3 length equals 14 residues. The V gene's germline CDR1 is MNHEY and CDR2 SMNVEV (reference sequence). V gave up 5 bases and J gave up 3 bases; unmatched junction bases: 5.

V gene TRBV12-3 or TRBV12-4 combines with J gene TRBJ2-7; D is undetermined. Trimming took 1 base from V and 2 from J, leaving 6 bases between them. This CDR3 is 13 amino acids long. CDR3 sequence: CASSLGNTYEQYV. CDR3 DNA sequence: TGTGCCAGCAGTTTAGGCAACACCTACGAGCAGTACGTC.

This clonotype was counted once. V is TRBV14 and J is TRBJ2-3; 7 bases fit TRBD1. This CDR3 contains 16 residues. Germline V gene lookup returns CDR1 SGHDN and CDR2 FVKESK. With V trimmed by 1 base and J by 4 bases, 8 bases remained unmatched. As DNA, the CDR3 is TGTGCCAGCAGCCAAGTAGGGGGCGCGATGGCAGATACGCAGTATTTT. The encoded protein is CASSQVGGAMADTQYF.

CDR3 protein: CASLGGGLHNEQFF. Here the CDR3 DNA reads TGTGCCAGTCTGGGCGGGGGGCTCCACAATGAGCAGTTCTTC. The chain joins TRBV6-2 or TRBV6-3 to TRBJ2-1; TRBD2 matches at 8 bases. The V gene end was trimmed by 9 bases and the J gene end by 5 bases; junction bases not matched to a gene: 9. This CDR3 region has 14 residues. Germline V gene lookup returns CDR1 MNHEY and CDR2 SVGEGT.

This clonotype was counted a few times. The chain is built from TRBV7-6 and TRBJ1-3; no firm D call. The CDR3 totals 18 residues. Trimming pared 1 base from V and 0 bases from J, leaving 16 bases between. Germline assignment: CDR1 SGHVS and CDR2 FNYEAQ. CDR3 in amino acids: CASSLGWRKSFSGNTIYF. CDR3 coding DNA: TGTGCCAGCAGCTTAGGATGGCGGAAGTCGTTCTCTGGAAACACCATATATTTT.

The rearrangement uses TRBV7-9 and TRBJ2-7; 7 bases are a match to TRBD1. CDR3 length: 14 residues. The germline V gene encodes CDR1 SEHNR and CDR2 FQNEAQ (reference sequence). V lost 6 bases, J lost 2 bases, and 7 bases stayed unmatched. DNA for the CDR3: TGTGCCAGCAGTTGGGGACAGAGAGCCTACGAGCAGTACTTC. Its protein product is CASSWGQRAYEQYF.

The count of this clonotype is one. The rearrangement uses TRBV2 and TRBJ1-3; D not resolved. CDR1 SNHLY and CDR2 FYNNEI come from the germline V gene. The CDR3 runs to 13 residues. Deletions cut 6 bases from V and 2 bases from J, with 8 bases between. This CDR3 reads CASRITTGNTIYF. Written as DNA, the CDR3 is TGTGCCAGCAGGATTACAACTGGAAACACCATATATTTT.

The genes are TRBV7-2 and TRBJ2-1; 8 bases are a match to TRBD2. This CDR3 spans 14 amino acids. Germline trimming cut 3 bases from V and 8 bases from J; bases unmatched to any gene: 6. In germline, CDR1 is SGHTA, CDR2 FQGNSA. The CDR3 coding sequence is TGTGCCAGCAGCTTGACCGGGGGGGCGGATGAGCAGTTCTTC. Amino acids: CASSLTGGADEQFF.

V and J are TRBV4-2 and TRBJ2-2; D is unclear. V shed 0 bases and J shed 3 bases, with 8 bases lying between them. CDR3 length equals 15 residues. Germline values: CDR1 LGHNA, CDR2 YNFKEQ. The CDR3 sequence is CASSQEPAYTGELFF. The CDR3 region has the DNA TGTGCCAGCAGCCAAGAACCTGCCTACACCGGGGAGCTGTTTTTT.

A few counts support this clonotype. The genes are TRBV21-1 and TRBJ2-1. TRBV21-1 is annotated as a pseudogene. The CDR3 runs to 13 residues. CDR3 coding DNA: TGTGCCAGCAGCAAACGTCTGGGCAATGAGCAGTTCTTC. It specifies CASSKRLGNEQFF.

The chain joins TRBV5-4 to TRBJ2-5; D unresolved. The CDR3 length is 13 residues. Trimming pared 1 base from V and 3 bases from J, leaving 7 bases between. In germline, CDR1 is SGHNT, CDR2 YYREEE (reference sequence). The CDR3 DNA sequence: TGTGCCAGCAGCTTGTGGGTCGAAGAGACCCAGTACTTC. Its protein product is CASSLWVEETQYF.

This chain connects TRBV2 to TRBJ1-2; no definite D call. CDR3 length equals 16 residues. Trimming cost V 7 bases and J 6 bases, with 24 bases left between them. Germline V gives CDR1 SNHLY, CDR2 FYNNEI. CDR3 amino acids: CASIREDLAGGDGYTF. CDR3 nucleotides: TGTGCCAGCATCCGAGAGGACCTCGCGGGTGGTGATGGCTACACCTTC.

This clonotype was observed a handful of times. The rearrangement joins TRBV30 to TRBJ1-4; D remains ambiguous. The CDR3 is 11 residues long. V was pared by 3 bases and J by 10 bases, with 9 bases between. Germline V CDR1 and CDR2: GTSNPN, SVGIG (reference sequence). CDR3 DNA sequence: TGTGCCTGGAGCGCGGGCTTAAAACTGTTTTTT. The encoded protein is CAWSAGLKLFF.

CDR3 in DNA: TGTGCCAGCGGTGGGGAGTCCGGACCCAACACCGGGGAGCTGTTTTTT. Residues: CASGGESGPNTGELFF. The chain has TRBV4-2 and TRBJ2-2, with D perhaps TRBD2 (5 bases). The CDR3 covers 16 residues. Trimming took off 8 bases at V and 2 bases at J, with 18 bases between the two ends. Germline assignment: CDR1 LGHNA and CDR2 YNFKEQ.

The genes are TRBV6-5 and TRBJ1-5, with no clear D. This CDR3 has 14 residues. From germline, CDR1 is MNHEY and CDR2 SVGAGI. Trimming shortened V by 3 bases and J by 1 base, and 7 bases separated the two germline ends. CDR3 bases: TGTGCCAGCAGTTATCCACCCAGCAATCAGCCCCAGCATTTT. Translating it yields CASSYPPSNQPQHF.

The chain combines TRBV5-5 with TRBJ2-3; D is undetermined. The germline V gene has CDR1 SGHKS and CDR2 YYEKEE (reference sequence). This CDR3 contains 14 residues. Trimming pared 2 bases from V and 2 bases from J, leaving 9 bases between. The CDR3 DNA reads TGTGCCAGCAGCTTCGACCAATACACAGATACGCAGTATTTT. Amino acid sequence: CASSFDQYTDTQYF.